This paragraph reports one TCR beta chain. This sample is part of a study of sequential checkpoint blockade in melanoma. Only in-frame clones appear in the TCRdb table, and some are missing; sequencing was by immunoSEQ multiplex PCR. The sample contains almost 9,500 clones, 27% of which appear only once. As for treatment: randomized to nivolumab then ipilimumab (arm A) or the reverse (arm B). CDR3 length equals 16 residues. Trimming pared 3 bases from V and 1 base from J, leaving 15 bases between. Per germline, CDR1 KGHSH and CDR2 LQKENI. Sample: tumor tissue (inferred from file names), taken from a patient given nivolumab and ipilimumab in sequence. This clonotype originated in a human donor with melanoma. The chain is built from TRBV18 and TRBJ1-1, with D unresolved. The CDR3 sequence is CASSPTSKTENTEAFF. Written as DNA, the CDR3 is TGTGCCAGCTCACCCACTAGTAAAACTGAGAACACTGAAGCTTTCTTT.